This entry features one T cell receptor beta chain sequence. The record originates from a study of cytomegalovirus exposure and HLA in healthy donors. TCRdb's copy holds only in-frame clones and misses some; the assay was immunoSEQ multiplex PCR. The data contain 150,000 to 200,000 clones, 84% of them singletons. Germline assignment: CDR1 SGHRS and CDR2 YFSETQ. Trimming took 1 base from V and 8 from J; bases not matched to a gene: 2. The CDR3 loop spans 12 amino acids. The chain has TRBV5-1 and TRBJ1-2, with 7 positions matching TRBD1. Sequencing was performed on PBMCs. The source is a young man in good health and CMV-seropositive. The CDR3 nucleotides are TGCGCCAGCAGCTTGACAGGGGAAGGCTACACCTTC. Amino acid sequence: CASSLTGEGYTF.